This entry features one TCR beta chain sequence. The specificity of this receptor is unknown. Nothing much larger sits one base from this clone, and base qualities are not available. The immunoSEQ Assay, a bias-controlled multiplex PCR, was used to amplify TCRbeta CDR3 regions from genomic DNA. The authors' pipeline ran thus. Nucleated cell counts per sample were estimated from amplification of reference gene primers within the assay. To quantify the absolute abundance of each unique TCRbeta CDR3 rearrangement, sequence reads were collapsed and filtered. For each sample, productive Simpson clonality was calculated as the square root of Simpson's diversity index across productive rearrangements. Here the immuneACCESS table is served through TCRdb, limited to in-frame sequences with V and J called. Missing clones are a known gap in these copies; in checked studies unresolved V genes cover under half, and the rest lacks a known reason. The DNA was the basis for D and trimming; V, J and clone size are from that table. The sample profile shows a few hundred thousand clones; less than 90% of them were found once. The ten most abundant clones make up 8% to 9.5% of the sample.

These data are taken from a study of blood T cell repertoires in COVID-19 (TCRdb year 2020). With regard to the full study: Samples from collaborators originated in the United States, Italy and Spain and spanned both the acute and convalescent phases of COVID-19. The material from the prospective study consisted of cDNA or gDNA derived from T cells, B-cell-depleted T cells, or PBMCs. The dataset comprised deeply sampled blood TCRbeta repertoires from subjects exposed to, actively infected with, or recovered from COVID-19. The repertoires were released in a freely available public database meant as a resource for research on the immune response to SARS-CoV-2. Samples were obtained from the ongoing ImmuneRACE study (first 160 participants) and from over a thousand subjects provided by 6 global collaborators. The sample metadata nearly always contained a de-identified subject ID, COVID-19 status, age in years and sex. Where available, HLA class I and class II types were obtained from metadata supplied by the sample provider rather than from assay-based typing. Results and caveats for the whole study, not just this receptor: How much clinical and demographic metadata was included differed by source and by participant, and the metadata was provided uncurated.

Participants in the prospective study were enrolled through a virtual design, were aged roughly 18 to 100 years, and lived in fewer than 30 United States geographic areas. To assign participants to cohorts, the prospective study relied on clinical history that participants themselves reported in a screening survey and a study questionnaire. Recovered participants in ImmuneRACE Cohort 3 were defined as having two consecutive negative NP/OP PCR tests, clearance from a healthcare professional, or resolution of symptoms. In the prospective study, whole blood, serum and a nasopharyngeal or oropharyngeal swab were collected from each participant by mobile phlebotomists. Over a 2-month period, participants in the prospective study had the option of providing additional blood draws and questionnaires. Prospective study blood samples were shipped either frozen or at room temperature before DNA extraction.

Sequencing was carried out using PBMCs or T cells enriched from blood (not recorded which). The receptor's source is a woman aged 60-75 years who had recovered from COVID-19.

This receptor carries the CDR3 CAWRAGTGGLLLTEAFF. The nucleotides read TGTGCCTGGAGGGCCGGGACAGGGGGCTTGCTCCTCACTGAAGCTTTCTTT. This receptor chain uses TRBV30 and TRBJ1-1; 12 bases in the junction line up with TRBD1. The CDR3 contains 17 residues, cysteine and phenylalanine counted. Only CDR3 DNA remains: 51 bases, in frame from the first base. For this chain, trimming is 3 bases at the V end and 4 bases at the J end, and the number of junction bases without a gene match is 12. In the germline V gene (reference sequence), CDR1 corresponds to GTSNPN and CDR2 to SVGIG.